The 18 T cell receptor beta chains given below trace back to one sample, sequenced in a study of spatial heterogeneity in lung cancer. Documented time point: blood at routine non-recurrence follow-up after resection. Whole RNA from tumor, nontumor lung or frozen PBMC was sequenced unsorted. TCRdb ran MiXCR on the 5' RACE reads and lists one entry per CDR3 protein. Found here are about 120,000 distinct CDR3 sequences, more than 9% of them singletons; the top ten hold roughly 17%. The sequencing used PBMCs, collected at follow-up. Receptor source: a male donor with early-stage non-small cell lung cancer.

The chain links TRBV4-3 to TRBJ2-1; D is perhaps TRBD2 (6 bases). The CDR3 is 18 amino acids. From germline, CDR1 is LGHNA and CDR2 YSLEER. Deletions cut 0 bases from V and 0 bases from J, with 15 bases between. CDR3 sequence (DNA): TGCGCCAGCAGCCAAGATCCGGAGGGTTCCAGCTCCTACAATGAGCAGTTCTTC. Translation: CASSQDPEGSSSYNEQFF.

This clonotype turned up a few times. This chain uses TRBV29-1 with TRBJ2-5, with 9 bases identical to TRBD1. V shed 3 bases, J shed 4 bases, and the junction held 0 bases outside the gene matches. The CDR3 covers 12 residues. Germline assignment: CDR1 SQVTM and CDR2 ANQGSEA. CDR3 amino acids: CSVEGQGETQYF. CDR3 coding DNA: TGCAGCGTTGAGGGACAGGGAGAGACCCAGTACTTC.

The sample holds a few counts of this clonotype. The genes are TRBV6-5 and TRBJ1-1; D remains ambiguous. The CDR3 is made up of 11 amino acids. The V gene's germline CDR1 is MNHEY and CDR2 SVGAGI. V was pared by 7 bases and J by 7 bases, with 10 bases between. The chain's CDR3 is CASIGLNEAFF. Here the CDR3 DNA reads TGTGCCAGCATTGGACTCAATGAAGCTTTCTTT.

Ten or more counts support this clonotype. The chain uses TRBV6-5 and TRBJ1-5, with D possibly being TRBD1 (6 bases). Trimming removed 6 bases at V and 6 bases at J, with 15 bases between. Germline V gene sequence: CDR1 MNHEY, CDR2 SVGAGI. The CDR3 has 14 amino acids. CDR3: CASSLETGFQPQHF. In DNA form, the CDR3 reads TGTGCCAGCAGCCTTGAGACAGGCTTTCAGCCCCAGCATTTT.

This clonotype occurred many times. The V and J genes are TRBV18 and TRBJ2-2, with 7 bases aligning to TRBD1. Germline V lookup: CDR1 KGHSH, CDR2 LQKENI. Unmatched junction bases numbered 4, after V lost 2 bases and J lost 4 bases. This CDR3 comprises 15 residues. CDR3 sequence reads: CASSPGTVGTGELFF. For the CDR3, the DNA is TGTGCCAGCTCACCAGGGACAGTCGGCACCGGGGAGCTGTTTTTT.

This clonotype was detected many times. The chain uses TRBV4-1 and TRBJ1-5; D remains ambiguous. Deletions cut 1 base from V and 8 bases from J, with 18 bases between. This CDR3 contains 16 residues. The germline V gene has CDR1 MGHRA and CDR2 YSYEKL. The CDR3 region is CASSQGGSRYLKPQHF. The CDR3 DNA reads as TGCGCCAGCAGCCAAGGTGGTTCCAGGTATCTTAAGCCCCAGCATTTT.

This clonotype was observed many times. This chain links TRBV11-2 with TRBJ1-2; perhaps TRBD1 as D (6 bases). The CDR3 loop spans 15 amino acids. Between the trimmed V and J ends, which lost 5 bases and 4 bases, there was a span of 17 bases. Germline lookup yields CDR1 SGHAT and CDR2 FQNNGV. CDR3 in amino acids: CASSRNRVLSYGYTF. The CDR3 DNA follows: TGTGCCAGCAGCAGAAACAGGGTTCTATCCTATGGCTACACCTTC.

This clonotype was recorded only once. This chain joins TRBV5-1 and TRBJ2-5; D is undetermined. This CDR3 has 14 amino acids. The V gene's germline CDR1 is SGHRS and CDR2 YFSETQ. With 5 bases removed from V and 1 base from J, the gap between germline ends came to 12 bases. CDR3 residues: CASRLKELQETQYF. The CDR3 DNA follows: TGCGCCAGCAGGTTGAAAGAACTCCAAGAGACCCAGTACTTC.

This clonotype was picked up a small number of times. The chain joins TRBV9 to TRBJ2-7; the D is unclear. The CDR3 consists of 14 residues. Per germline, CDR1 SGDLS and CDR2 YYNGEE. V lost 0 bases, J lost 2 bases, and 9 bases lay in between. The chain's CDR3 is CASSVGGRAYEQYF. The CDR3 bases are TGTGCCAGCAGCGTAGGAGGACGGGCCTACGAGCAGTACTTC.

This clonotype was observed a handful of times. This chain connects TRBV28 to TRBJ1-3; D is ambiguous. The CDR3 loop spans 13 amino acids. The V gene lost 2 bases and the J gene lost 4 bases, with 6 bases spanning the gap. CDR1 and CDR2 from the germline V gene are MDHEN and SYDVKM. As DNA, the CDR3 is TGTGCCAGCAGTTTAGGTGCCGGAAACACCATATATTTT. It encodes CASSLGAGNTIYF.

This clonotype was detected only a few times. J is TRBJ1-6 and V is TRBV6-2 or TRBV6-3; maybe TRBD1 (5 bases). In germline, CDR1 is MNHEY, CDR2 SVGEGT. V lost 0 bases and J lost 7, with 22 bases in between. The CDR3 covers 19 residues. CDR3 DNA sequence: TGTGCCAGCAGTTACTCTCGCCCCCTGGACACCTCCCGGAATTCACCCCTCCACTTT. It is translated as CASSYSRPLDTSRNSPLHF.

A note on this clonotype: A read error is possible here, since a much larger clone lies one base away. The chain carries TRBV25-1 and TRBJ1-2; 7 bases fit TRBD1. J gave up 12 bases and V 5 bases, and 9 bases lay outside the gene matches. The germline CDR1 and CDR2 sequences are MGHDK and SYGVNS. The length of the CDR3 is 12 residues. This CDR3 is CASSFQGGGHTF. CDR3 DNA: TGTGCCAGCAGTTTCCAGGGGGGAGGCCACACCTTC.

At least ten counts were recorded for this clonotype. The chain uses TRBV12-3 or TRBV12-4 and TRBJ1-5, with D perhaps TRBD1 (6 bases). The CDR3 contains 13 residues. V shed 6 bases and J shed 7 bases, with 13 bases lying between them. The CDR3 is CASSSSTGQPQHF. The CDR3 DNA reads as TGTGCCAGCAGCTCTAGTACAGGGCAGCCCCAGCATTTT.

J is TRBJ2-3 and V is TRBV24-1; 7 nucleotides align to TRBD2. Germline-derived CDR1 and CDR2 are KGHDR and SFDVKD. Germline trimming cut 9 bases from V and 1 base from J; bases unmatched to any gene: 3. This CDR3 is built from 13 residues. The CDR3 sequence is CATSLAGTDTQYF. The CDR3 DNA reads as TGTGCCACCTCCCTAGCGGGCACAGATACGCAGTATTTT.

This clonotype showed up just a few times. The chain uses TRBV10-3 and TRBJ2-2, with TRBD1 identical over 8 bases. This CDR3 has 12 amino acids. Germline CDR1 and CDR2: ENHRY and SYGVKD. The V and J ends lost 9 bases and 6 bases, in that order; junction bases with no gene match: 3. The chain's CDR3 is CAIDRGAGELFF. The CDR3, as DNA: TGTGCCATAGACAGGGGCGCCGGGGAGCTGTTTTTT.

The sample holds a few counts of this clonotype. The chain joins TRBV20-1 to TRBJ1-1; D remains unclear. The CDR3 consists of 12 residues. Germline CDR1 is DFQATT and CDR2 is SNEGSKA (reference sequence). V dropped 6 bases and J dropped 3 bases, with 11 bases sitting between them. The CDR3 loop reads CSATIGDTEAFF. The CDR3 DNA is TGCAGTGCAACGATCGGCGACACTGAAGCTTTCTTT.

This clonotype was counted many times. This chain links TRBV15 with TRBJ2-1, with 10 bases lining up with TRBD1. CDR1 and CDR2 (germline): LNHNV, YYDKDF (reference sequence). With V trimmed by 3 bases and J by 7 bases, 3 bases remained unmatched. The CDR3 contains 14 residues. Written as DNA, the CDR3 is TGTGCCACCAGCAGCGACAGGGGGCTTAATGAGCAGTTCTTC. Translated, it gives CATSSDRGLNEQFF.

This clonotype was counted at least ten times. This rearrangement joins TRBV5-1 to TRBJ1-3, with D uncertain. This CDR3 contains 14 residues. Trimming took off 4 bases at V and 0 bases at J, with 8 bases between the two ends. Germline V CDR1 and CDR2: SGHRS, YFSETQ. The CDR3 reads CASSEEGSGNTIYF. In nucleotides, the CDR3 is TGCGCCAGCAGCGAAGAGGGCTCTGGAAACACCATATATTTT.